Shown below are 6 T cell receptor beta chains from a single sample sequenced in a study of OX40 agonist ivuxolimab in advanced cancers. Method: immunoSEQ multiplex PCR; TCRdb's copy keeps in-frame clones and lacks some. Among some 30,000 clones listed, about nine tenths were seen once. Sequencing used CD4+ or CD8+ T cells sorted from blood, obtained in a trial of the OX40 agonist ivuxolimab. The receptors come from an adult with an advanced solid tumor such as melanoma, head and neck, liver or kidney cancer.

This chain uses TRBV7-1 with TRBJ2-7; 8 bases are shared with TRBD2. TRBV7-1 is assigned to the ORF class and has an uncertain function. V dropped 4 bases and J dropped 1; count of bases not matched to a gene: 0. The CDR3 is made up of 13 amino acids. CDR3 loop: CASSLAGSYEQYF. The CDR3 nucleotides read TGTGCCAGCAGCTTAGCGGGGTCCTACGAGCAGTACTTC.

J is TRBJ1-1 and V is TRBV5-1, with a possible D match to TRBD1 (5 bases). CDR1 and CDR2 (germline): SGHRS, YFSETQ. Trimming pared 0 bases from V and 10 bases from J, leaving 7 bases between. The CDR3 is 11 amino acids. Here the CDR3 reads CASSLDGGAFF. DNA of the CDR3: TGCGCCAGCAGCTTGGATGGGGGAGCTTTCTTT.

This clone was detected once. V usage is TRBV7-9 and J usage is TRBJ1-5; D ambiguous. The CDR3 loop spans 14 amino acids. Between the trimmed V and J ends, which lost 5 bases and 6 bases, there was a span of 14 bases. The germline V gene has CDR1 SEHNR and CDR2 FQNEAQ (reference sequence). This CDR3 reads CASSQDGIAQPQHF. CDR3 sequence (DNA): TGTGCCAGCAGCCAAGACGGGATCGCTCAGCCCCAGCATTTT.

This clone occurred once. The genes are TRBV4-1 and TRBJ1-1, with 7 positions matching TRBD1. The V and J ends lost 0 bases and 4 bases, in that order; junction bases with no gene match: 14. The CDR3 runs to 18 residues. CDR1 is MGHRA, CDR2 YSYEKL, per germline. The CDR3, as DNA: TGCGCCAGCAGCCAAGATTCCCACACCAGACAGGGAACCACTGAAGCTTTCTTT. This encodes CASSQDSHTRQGTTEAFF.

The chain has TRBV6-1 and TRBJ2-3; perhaps TRBD1 as D (6 bases). Per germline, CDR1 MNHNS and CDR2 SASEGT. The CDR3 contains 13 residues. The germline V and J ends were trimmed by 11 bases and 1 base, with 13 bases remaining between them. CDR3 residues: CAFLEGGTDTQYF. The CDR3 DNA reads as TGTGCCTTTCTTGAGGGGGGCACAGATACGCAGTATTTT.

The chain carries TRBV27 and TRBJ2-7; no clear D gene. The CDR3 runs 15 residues. V gave up 5 bases and J gave up 3 bases, with 17 bases separating them. Germline CDR1 MNHEY, CDR2 SMNVEV (reference sequence). Here the CDR3 reads CASSNSTVSFYEQYF. CDR3 DNA: TGTGCCAGCAGTAACTCGACGGTAAGCTTCTACGAGCAGTACTTC.